A single sample is the source of the 8 T cell receptor beta chains below, sequenced in a study of blood T cells in healthy people across ages. Alongside a J-beta primer mix, a sample-barcoded 5' primer served in a second PCR lasting roughly 6 to 11 cycles. MiXCR, run by TCRdb on the 5' RACE reads, gives a single entry per CDR3 protein. Counted here are 1.8 million or so distinct CDR3 sequences, about two fifths occurring once; the ten biggest clones make up under 25%. The material sequenced was blood. Source of these receptors: a human donor in good health.

This clonotype occurred a few times. This chain uses TRBV7-2 with TRBJ2-7; a weak D match, TRBD2 (6 bases). The CDR3 length is 15 residues. V dropped 3 bases and J dropped 3 bases, with 15 bases sitting between them. CDR1 SGHTA and CDR2 FQGNSA come from the germline V gene. Written as DNA, the CDR3 is TGTGCCAGCAGCTTCACGGGGGTGGGGGGCTACGAGCAGTACTTC. Translation gives CASSFTGVGGYEQYF.

The CDR3 coding sequence is TGTGCCAGCAGCTTTAGGTGGAGGAGCTCCTACGAGCAGTACTTC. Translating it yields CASSFRWRSSYEQYF. This rearrangement joins TRBV7-2 to TRBJ2-7; the D gene is possibly TRBD2 (5 bases). V lost 3 bases to trimming and J lost 0 bases, with 12 bases between them. The CDR3 length is 15 residues. Germline loops: CDR1 SGHTA, CDR2 FQGNSA.

The chain has TRBV5-1 and TRBJ2-3; 9 bases agree with TRBD2. V trimming: 0 bases; J trimming: 2 bases; junction bases outside the gene matches: 7. Germline values: CDR1 SGHRS, CDR2 YFSETQ. The CDR3 sequence is 17 residues long. CDR3 nucleotides: TGCGCCAGCAGCTTGGACCCCAGCGGGGGGTACACAGATACGCAGTATTTT. This encodes CASSLDPSGGYTDTQYF.

The chain uses TRBV7-2 and TRBJ1-5; D uncertain. The CDR3 extends over 12 amino acids. The germline CDR1 and CDR2 sequences are SGHTA and FQGNSA. The germline V and J ends were trimmed by 5 bases and 11 bases, with 13 bases remaining between them. In nucleotides, the CDR3 is TGTGCCAGCAGCCCTGACCTTAGCGCCCAGCATTTT. Amino acids: CASSPDLSAQHF.

This clonotype showed up many times. The rearrangement links TRBV7-2 to TRBJ2-1; D might be TRBD1 or TRBD2, each matching 6 bases. CDR3 length equals 14 residues. Germline lookup yields CDR1 SGHTA and CDR2 FQGNSA. V lost 8 bases, J lost 4 bases, and 15 bases lay in between. CDR3 sequence reads: CASQIEGGYNEQFF. CDR3 nucleotides: TGTGCCAGCCAGATAGAGGGGGGATACAATGAGCAGTTCTTC.

As regards this clonotype: At one end, the junction sequence differs from germline, possibly due to a read error. The chain combines TRBV9 with TRBJ1-2, with no clear D. The CDR3 has 14 residues. The V gene's germline CDR1 is SGDLS and CDR2 YYNGEE. The CDR3 reads CASSVEAGNYGCTF. Here the CDR3 DNA reads TGTGCCAGCAGCGTAGAAGCGGGGAACTATGGCTGCACCTTC.

This clonotype came up a few times. The chain carries TRBV7-8 and TRBJ1-2, with 7 bases lining up with TRBD1. In germline, CDR1 is SGHVS, CDR2 FQNEAQ. With 4 bases clipped from V and 4 bases from J, the junction kept 15 bases outside the gene matches. The CDR3 is made up of 17 amino acids. DNA of the CDR3: TGTGCCAGCAGCTCCGAGCGGGGACAGCCGTTCATCTATGGCTACACCTTC. This gives the protein CASSSERGQPFIYGYTF.

The chain combines TRBV4-3 with TRBJ2-2, with TRBD1 matching over 8 bases. Germline V lookup: CDR1 LGHNA, CDR2 YSLEER. Trimming cost V 6 bases and J 4 bases; bases outside gene matches: 10. CDR3 length: 16 residues. The DNA for the CDR3 is TGCGCCAGCAGAGTAACAGGGGGAAGGGGCACCGGGGAGCTGTTTTTT. As protein: CASRVTGGRGTGELFF.